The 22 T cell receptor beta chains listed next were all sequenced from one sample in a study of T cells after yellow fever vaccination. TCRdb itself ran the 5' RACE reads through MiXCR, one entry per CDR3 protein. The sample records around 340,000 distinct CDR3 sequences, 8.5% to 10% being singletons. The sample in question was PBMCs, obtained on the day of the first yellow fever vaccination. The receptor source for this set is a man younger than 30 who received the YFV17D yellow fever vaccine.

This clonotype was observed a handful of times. The CDR3: CASSLSAWQGEANVLTF. The CDR3 coding sequence is TGTGCCAGCAGTTTGTCCGCATGGCAGGGGGAGGCCAACGTCCTGACTTTC. The chain uses TRBV12-3 or TRBV12-4 and TRBJ2-6; TRBD1 matches at 7 bases. The trim removed 3 bases at V and 6 bases at J, leaving 11 bases unmatched. This CDR3 has 17 residues.

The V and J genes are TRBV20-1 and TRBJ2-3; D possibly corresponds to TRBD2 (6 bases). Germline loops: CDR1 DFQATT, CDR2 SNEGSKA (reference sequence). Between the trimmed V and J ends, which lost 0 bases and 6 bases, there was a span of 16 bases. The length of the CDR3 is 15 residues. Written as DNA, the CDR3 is TGCAGTGCTAGAGATCCGAGCGGGCCTAAGGATACGCAGTATTTT. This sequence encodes CSARDPSGPKDTQYF.

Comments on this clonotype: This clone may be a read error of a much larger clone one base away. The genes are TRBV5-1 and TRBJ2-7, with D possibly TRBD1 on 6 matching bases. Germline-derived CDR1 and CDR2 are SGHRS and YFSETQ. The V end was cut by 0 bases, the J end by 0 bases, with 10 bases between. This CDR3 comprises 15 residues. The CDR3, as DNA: TGCGCCAGCAGCTTGGACAGGGCGATCTCCTACGAGCAGTACTTC. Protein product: CASSLDRAISYEQYF.

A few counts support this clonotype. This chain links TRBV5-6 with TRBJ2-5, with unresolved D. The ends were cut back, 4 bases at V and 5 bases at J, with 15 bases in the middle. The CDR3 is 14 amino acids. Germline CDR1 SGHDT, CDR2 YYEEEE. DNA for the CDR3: TGTGCCAGCAGCCCAGGCCTAAACCGGGAGACCCAGTACTTC. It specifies CASSPGLNRETQYF.

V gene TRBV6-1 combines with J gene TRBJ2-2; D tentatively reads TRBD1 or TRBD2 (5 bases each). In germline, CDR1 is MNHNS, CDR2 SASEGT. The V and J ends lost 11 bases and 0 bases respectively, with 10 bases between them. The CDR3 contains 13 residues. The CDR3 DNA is TGTGCCGCCGGGACCCCGAACACCGGGGAGCTGTTTTTT. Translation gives CAAGTPNTGELFF.

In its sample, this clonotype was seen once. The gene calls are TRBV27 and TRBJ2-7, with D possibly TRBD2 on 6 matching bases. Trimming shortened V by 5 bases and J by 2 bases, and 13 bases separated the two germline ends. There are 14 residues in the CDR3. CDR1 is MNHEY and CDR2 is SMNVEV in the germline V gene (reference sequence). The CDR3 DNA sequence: TGTGCCAGCAGTCCCCGGGACTTCGCCTACGAGCAGTACTTC. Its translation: CASSPRDFAYEQYF.

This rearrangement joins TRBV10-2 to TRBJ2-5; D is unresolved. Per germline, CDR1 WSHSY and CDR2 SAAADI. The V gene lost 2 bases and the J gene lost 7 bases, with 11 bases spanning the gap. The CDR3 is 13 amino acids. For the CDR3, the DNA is TGCGCCAGCAGTGAGCCGAGCAGTGGGACCCAGTACTTC. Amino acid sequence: CASSEPSSGTQYF.

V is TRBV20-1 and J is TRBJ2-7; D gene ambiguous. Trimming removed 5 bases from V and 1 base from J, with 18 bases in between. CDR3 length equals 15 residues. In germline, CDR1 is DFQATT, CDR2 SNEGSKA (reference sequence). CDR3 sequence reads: CSARTVGIHSYEQYF. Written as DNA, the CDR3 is TGCAGTGCTCGCACGGTAGGGATACATTCCTACGAGCAGTACTTC.

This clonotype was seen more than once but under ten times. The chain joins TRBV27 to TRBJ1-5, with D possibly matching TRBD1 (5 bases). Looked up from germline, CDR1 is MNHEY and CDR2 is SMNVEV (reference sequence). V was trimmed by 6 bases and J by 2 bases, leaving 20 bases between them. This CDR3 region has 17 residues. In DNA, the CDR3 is TGTGCCAGCAGCCCCCGCTGGGGCGGGGACGGCAATCAGCCCCAGCATTTT. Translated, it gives CASSPRWGGDGNQPQHF.

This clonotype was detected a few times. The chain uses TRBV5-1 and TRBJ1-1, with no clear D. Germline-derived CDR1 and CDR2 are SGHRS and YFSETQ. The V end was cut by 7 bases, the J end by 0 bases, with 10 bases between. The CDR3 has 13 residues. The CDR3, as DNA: TGCGCCAGCCGACGGTCCGTGAACACTGAAGCTTTCTTT. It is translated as CASRRSVNTEAFF.

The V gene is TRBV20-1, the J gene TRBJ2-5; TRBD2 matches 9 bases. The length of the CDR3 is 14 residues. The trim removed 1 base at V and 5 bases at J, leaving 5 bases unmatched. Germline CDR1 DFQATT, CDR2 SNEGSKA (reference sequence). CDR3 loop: CSARVAGGMETQYF. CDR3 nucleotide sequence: TGCAGTGCTAGAGTGGCGGGGGGGATGGAGACCCAGTACTTC.

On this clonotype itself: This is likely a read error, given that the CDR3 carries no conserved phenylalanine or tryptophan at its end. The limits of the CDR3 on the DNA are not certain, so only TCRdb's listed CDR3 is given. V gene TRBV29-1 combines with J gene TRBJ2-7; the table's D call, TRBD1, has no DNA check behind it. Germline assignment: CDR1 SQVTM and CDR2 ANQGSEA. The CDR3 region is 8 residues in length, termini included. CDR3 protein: CSVRLKGH.

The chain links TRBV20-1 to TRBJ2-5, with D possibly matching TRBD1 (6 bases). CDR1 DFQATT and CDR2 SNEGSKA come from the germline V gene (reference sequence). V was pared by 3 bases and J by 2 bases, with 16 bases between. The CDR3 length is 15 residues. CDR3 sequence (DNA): TGCAGTGCTAGGGTTCGGGGACACCTACAAGAGACCCAGTACTTC. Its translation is CSARVRGHLQETQYF.

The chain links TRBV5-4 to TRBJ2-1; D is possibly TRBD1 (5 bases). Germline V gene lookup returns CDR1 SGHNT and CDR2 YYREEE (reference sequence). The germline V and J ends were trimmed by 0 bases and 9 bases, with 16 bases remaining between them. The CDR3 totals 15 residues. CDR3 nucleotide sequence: TGTGCCAGCAGCTTGGAGGCCGTCAGGGTCGGTGAGCAGTTCTTC. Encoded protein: CASSLEAVRVGEQFF.

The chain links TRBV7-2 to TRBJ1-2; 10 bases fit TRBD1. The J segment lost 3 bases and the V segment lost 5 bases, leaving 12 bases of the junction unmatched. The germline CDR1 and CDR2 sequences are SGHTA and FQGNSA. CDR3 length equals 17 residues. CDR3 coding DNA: TGTGCCAGCAGCCCGACCGGGACAGGGGTCGGACACTATGGCTACACCTTC. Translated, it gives CASSPTGTGVGHYGYTF.

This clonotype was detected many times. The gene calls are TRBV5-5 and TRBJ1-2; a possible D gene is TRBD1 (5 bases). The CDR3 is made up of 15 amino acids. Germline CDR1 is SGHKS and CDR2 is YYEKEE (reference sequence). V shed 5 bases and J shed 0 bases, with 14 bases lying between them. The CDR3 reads CASSPQGSANYGYTF. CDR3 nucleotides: TGTGCCAGCAGTCCCCAGGGCTCCGCTAACTATGGCTACACCTTC.

The CDR3: CASSLGTGVYNEQFF. CDR3 nucleotides: TGTGCCAGCAGCTTGGGGACAGGGGTCTACAATGAGCAGTTCTTC. The chain employs TRBV7-8 and TRBJ2-1; TRBD1 aligns across 10 bases. V was clipped by 3 bases and J by 3 bases; unmatched bases: 2. The CDR3 is 15 amino acids. From germline, CDR1 is SGHVS and CDR2 FQNEAQ.

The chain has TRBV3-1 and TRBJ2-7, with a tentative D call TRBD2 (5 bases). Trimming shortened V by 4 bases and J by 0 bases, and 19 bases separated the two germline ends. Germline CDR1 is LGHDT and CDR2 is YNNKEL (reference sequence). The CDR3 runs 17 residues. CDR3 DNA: TGTGCCAGCAGCCGGCCTAGATTGCGGGCAAACTCCTACGAGCAGTACTTC. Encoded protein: CASSRPRLRANSYEQYF.

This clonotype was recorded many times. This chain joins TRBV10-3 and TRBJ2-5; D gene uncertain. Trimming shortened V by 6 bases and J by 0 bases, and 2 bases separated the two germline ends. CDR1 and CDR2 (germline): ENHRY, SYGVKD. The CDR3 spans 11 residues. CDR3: CAIRNQETQYF. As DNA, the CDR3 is TGTGCCATCAGGAACCAAGAGACCCAGTACTTC.

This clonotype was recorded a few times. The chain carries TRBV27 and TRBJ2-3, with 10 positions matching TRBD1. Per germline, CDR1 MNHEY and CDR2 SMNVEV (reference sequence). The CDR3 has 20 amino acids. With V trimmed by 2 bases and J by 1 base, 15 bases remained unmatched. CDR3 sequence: CASSLGEGQGVTLGTDTQYF. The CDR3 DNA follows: TGTGCCAGCAGTTTAGGCGAAGGACAGGGGGTCACATTGGGCACAGATACGCAGTATTTT.

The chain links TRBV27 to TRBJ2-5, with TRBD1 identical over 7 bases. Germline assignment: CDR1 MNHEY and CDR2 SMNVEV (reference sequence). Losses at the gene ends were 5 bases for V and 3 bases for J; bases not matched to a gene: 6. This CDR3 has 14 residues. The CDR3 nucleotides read TGTGCCAGCAGTCCCCTTGGACAGGAAGAGACCCAGTACTTC. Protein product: CASSPLGQEETQYF.

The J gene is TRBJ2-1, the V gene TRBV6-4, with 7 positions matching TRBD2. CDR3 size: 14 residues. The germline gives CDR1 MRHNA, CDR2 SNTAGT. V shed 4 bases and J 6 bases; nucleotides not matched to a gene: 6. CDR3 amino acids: CASSVQASGNEQFF. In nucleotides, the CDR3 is TGTGCCAGCAGTGTTCAGGCTAGCGGCAATGAGCAGTTCTTC.